Below, one TCR beta chain is given with its context. The data belong to a study of blood T cell repertoires in COVID-19. CDR3 length: 14 residues. V was trimmed by 1 base and J by 1 base, leaving 7 bases between them. The germline gives CDR1 MNHEY, CDR2 SVGAGI. The protocol was immunoSEQ multiplex PCR, while the TCRdb copy is restricted to in-frame clones and leaves out a portion. The table has about 160,000 clones, approximately 90% seen once. Sequencing was done on a sample of PBMCs or T cells enriched from blood (not recorded which). V gene TRBV6-5 combines with J gene TRBJ1-1; D unclear. The receptor's source is a woman in her fifties or sixties who had recovered from COVID-19. The CDR3 loop is CASSYLQPNTEAFF. Written as DNA, the CDR3 is TGTGCCAGCAGTTACTTACAGCCGAACACTGAAGCTTTCTTT.